The following is a TCR beta chain sequence with its context. As yet, its antigen is unknown. These data belong to a study of beta chain features in type 1 diabetes. Study-wide findings and caveats: Relative to healthy donors, patients appeared to have naive, central memory and Treg TCRB repertoires that were more similar. Sequencing the cDNA could make cells with high TCR expression show up more than they should. The question of HLA type influencing TCRB rearrangement was one that remained unresolved here.

The CDR3 covers 15 residues. CDR1 MDHEN and CDR2 SYDVKM come from the germline V gene. The V gene end was trimmed by 6 bases and the J gene end by 7 bases; junction bases not matched to a gene: 12. Expressed TCRB transcripts were sequenced because the isolated RNA had all been reverse transcribed beforehand. Sequenced by immunoSEQ multiplex PCR; TCRdb stores in-frame clones only, minus some. The sample lists some 150,000 clones, roughly 10% occurring once. The sequence came from a man between 18 and 35 years old in good health. The V call is TRBV28, the J call TRBJ2-5; the match to TRBD1 covers 9 bases. What was sequenced was naive CD4+ T cells from blood. The CDR3 spells CASSSGQGGGGTQYF. The CDR3 region has the DNA TGTGCCAGCAGCTCGGGACAGGGAGGGGGAGGGACCCAGTACTTC.